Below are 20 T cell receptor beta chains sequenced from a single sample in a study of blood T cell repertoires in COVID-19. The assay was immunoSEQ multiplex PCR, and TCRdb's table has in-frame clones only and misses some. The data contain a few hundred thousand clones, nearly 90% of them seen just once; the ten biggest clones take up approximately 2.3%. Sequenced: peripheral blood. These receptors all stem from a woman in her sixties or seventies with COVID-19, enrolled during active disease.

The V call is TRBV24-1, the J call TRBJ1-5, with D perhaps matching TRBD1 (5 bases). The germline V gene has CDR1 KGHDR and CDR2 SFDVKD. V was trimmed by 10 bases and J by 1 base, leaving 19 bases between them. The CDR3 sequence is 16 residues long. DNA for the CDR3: TGTGCCACTGCTCCGTCGGGGGTGGTAAGCAATCAGCCCCAGCATTTT. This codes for CATAPSGVVSNQPQHF.

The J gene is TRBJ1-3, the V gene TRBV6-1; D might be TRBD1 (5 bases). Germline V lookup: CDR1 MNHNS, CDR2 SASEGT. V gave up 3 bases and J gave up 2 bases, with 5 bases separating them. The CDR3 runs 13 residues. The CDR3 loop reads CASSEGPGNTIYF. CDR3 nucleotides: TGTGCCAGCAGTGAGGGGCCTGGAAACACCATATATTTT.

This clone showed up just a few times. This chain's CDR3 is CASSPEQGRGYGYTF. In nucleotides, the CDR3 is TGTGCCAGCTCACCAGAACAGGGAAGAGGCTATGGCTACACCTTC. The chain employs TRBV18 and TRBJ1-2; D might be TRBD1 (6 bases). Looked up from germline, CDR1 is KGHSH and CDR2 is LQKENI. This CDR3 region has 15 residues. The V gene lost 2 bases and the J gene lost 4 bases, with 14 bases spanning the gap.

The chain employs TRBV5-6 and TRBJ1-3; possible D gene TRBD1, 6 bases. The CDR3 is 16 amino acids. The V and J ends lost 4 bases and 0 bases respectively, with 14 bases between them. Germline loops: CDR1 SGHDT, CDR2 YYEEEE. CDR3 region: CASSQGGLRSGNTIYF. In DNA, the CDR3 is TGTGCCAGCAGCCAAGGGGGATTACGCTCTGGAAACACCATATATTTT. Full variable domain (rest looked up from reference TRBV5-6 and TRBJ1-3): DAGVTQSPTHLIKTRGQQVTLRCSPKSGHDTVSWYQQALGQGPQFIFQYYEEEERQRGNFPDRFSGHQFPNYSSELNVNALLLGDSALYLCASSQGGLRSGNTIYFGEGSWLTVV.

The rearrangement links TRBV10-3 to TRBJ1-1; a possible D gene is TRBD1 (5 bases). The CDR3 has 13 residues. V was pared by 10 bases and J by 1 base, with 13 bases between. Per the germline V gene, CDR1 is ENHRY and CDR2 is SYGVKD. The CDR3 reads CATITGRNTEAFF. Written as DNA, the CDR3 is TGTGCCACGATAACAGGAAGGAACACTGAAGCTTTCTTT.

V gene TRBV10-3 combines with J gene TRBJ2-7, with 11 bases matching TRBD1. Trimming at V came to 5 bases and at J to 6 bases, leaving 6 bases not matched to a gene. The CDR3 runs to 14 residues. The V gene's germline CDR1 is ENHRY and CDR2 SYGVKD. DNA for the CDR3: TGTGCCATCAGTACCCGGACAGGGGGCGGCGAGCAGTACTTC. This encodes CAISTRTGGGEQYF.

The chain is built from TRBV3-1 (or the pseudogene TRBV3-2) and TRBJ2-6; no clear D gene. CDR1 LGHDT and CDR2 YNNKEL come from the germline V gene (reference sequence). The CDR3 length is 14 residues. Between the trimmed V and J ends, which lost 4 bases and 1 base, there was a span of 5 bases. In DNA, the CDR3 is TGTGCCAGCAGCCTCCAGTCTGGGGCCAACGTCCTGACTTTC. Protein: CASSLQSGANVLTF.

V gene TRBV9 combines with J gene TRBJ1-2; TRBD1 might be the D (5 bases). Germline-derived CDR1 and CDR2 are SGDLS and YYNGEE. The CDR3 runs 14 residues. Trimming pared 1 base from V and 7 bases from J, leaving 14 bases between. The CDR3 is CASSVMQGLGGYTF. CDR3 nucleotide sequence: TGTGCCAGCAGCGTAATGCAGGGTTTAGGTGGCTACACCTTC.

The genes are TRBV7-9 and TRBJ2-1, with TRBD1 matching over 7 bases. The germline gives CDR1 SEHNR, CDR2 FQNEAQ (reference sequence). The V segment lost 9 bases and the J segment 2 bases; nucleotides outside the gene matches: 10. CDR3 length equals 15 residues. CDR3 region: CASQPLGTAYNEQFF. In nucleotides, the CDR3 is TGTGCCAGTCAGCCTCTTGGGACAGCCTACAATGAGCAGTTCTTC.

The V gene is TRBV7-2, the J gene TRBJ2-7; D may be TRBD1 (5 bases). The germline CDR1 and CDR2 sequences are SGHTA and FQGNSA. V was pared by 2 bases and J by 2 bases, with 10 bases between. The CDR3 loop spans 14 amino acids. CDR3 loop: CASSLIGVAYEQYF. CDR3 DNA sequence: TGTGCCAGCAGCTTAATAGGGGTGGCCTACGAGCAGTACTTC.

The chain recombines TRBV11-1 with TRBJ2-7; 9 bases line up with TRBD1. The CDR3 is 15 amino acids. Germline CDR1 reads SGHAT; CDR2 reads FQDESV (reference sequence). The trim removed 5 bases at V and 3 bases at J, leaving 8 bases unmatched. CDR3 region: CASSRPGTGRYEQYF. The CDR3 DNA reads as TGTGCCAGCAGCCGACCCGGGACAGGGCGCTACGAGCAGTACTTC.

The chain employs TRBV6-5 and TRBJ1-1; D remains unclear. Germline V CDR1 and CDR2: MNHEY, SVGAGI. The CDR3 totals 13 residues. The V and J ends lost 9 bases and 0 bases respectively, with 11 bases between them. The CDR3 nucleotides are TGTGCCAGTAGGGAGACTTTGAACACTGAAGCTTTCTTT. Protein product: CASRETLNTEAFF.

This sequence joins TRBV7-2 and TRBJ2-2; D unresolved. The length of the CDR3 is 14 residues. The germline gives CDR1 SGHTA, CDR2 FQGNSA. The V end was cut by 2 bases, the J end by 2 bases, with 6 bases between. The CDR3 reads CASSLTSNTGELFF. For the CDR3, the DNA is TGTGCCAGCAGCTTAACCAGTAACACCGGGGAGCTGTTTTTT. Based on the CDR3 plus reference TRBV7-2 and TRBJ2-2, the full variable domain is GAGVSQSPSNKVTEKGKDVELRCDPISGHTALYWYRQSLGQGLEFLIYFQGNSAPDKSGLPSDRFSAERTGGSVSTLTIQRTQQEDSAVYLCASSLTSNTGELFFGEGSRLTVL.

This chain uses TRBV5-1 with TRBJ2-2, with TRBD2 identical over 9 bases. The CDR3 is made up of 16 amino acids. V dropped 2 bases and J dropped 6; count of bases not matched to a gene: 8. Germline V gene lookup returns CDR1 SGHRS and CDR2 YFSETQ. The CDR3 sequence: CASSFGVAGDPGELFF. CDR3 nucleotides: TGCGCCAGCAGCTTCGGGGTAGCGGGGGATCCCGGGGAGCTGTTTTTT.

CDR3 sequence reads: CAGTGTKDGYTF. The CDR3 region has the DNA TGTGCCGGAACCGGGACAAAGGATGGCTACACCTTC. The chain links TRBV30 to TRBJ1-2; tentative D call: TRBD1 (6 bases). CDR3 length equals 12 residues. In germline, CDR1 is GTSNPN, CDR2 SVGIG (reference sequence). Between the trimmed V and J ends, which lost 8 bases and 6 bases, there was a span of 16 bases.

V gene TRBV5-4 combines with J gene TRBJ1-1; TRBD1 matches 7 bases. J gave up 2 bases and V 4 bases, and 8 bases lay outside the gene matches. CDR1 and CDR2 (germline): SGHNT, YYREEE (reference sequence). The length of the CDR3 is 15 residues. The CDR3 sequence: CASSPPDRINTEAFF. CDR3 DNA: TGTGCCAGCAGCCCCCCGGACAGGATAAACACTGAAGCTTTCTTT. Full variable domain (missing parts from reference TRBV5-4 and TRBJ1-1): ETGVTQSPTHLIKTRGQQVTLRCSSQSGHNTVSWYQQALGQGPQFIFQYYREEENGRGNFPPRFSGLQFPNYSSELNVNALELDDSALYLCASSPPDRINTEAFFGQGTRLTVV.

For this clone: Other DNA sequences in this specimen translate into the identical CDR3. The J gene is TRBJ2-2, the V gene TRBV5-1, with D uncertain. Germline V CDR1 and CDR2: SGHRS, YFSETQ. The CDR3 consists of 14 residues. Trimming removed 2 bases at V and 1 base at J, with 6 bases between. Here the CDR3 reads CASSLSGNTGELFF. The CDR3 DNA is TGCGCCAGCAGCTTATCAGGGAACACCGGGGAGCTGTTTTTT.

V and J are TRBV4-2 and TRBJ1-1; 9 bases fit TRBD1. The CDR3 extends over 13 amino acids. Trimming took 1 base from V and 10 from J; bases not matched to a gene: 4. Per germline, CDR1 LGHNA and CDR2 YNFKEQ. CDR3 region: CASSQAQGAGAFF. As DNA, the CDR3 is TGTGCCAGCAGCCAAGCACAGGGGGCCGGAGCTTTCTTT.

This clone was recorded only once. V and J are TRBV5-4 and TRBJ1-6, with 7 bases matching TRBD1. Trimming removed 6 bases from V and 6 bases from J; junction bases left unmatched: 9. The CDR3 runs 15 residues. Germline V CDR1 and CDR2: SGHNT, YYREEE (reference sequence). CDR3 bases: TGTGCCAGCACCGAACCGGGACAGATTAATTCACCCCTCCACTTT. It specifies CASTEPGQINSPLHF.

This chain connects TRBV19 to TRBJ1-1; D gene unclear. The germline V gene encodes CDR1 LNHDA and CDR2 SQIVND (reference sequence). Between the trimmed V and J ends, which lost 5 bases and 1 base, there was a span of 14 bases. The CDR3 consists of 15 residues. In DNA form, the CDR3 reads TGTGCCAGTAGTCCCCCGGTCCTCTGGAACACTGAAGCTTTCTTT. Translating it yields CASSPPVLWNTEAFF. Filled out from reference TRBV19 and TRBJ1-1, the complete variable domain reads DGGITQSPKYLFRKEGQNVTLSCEQNLNHDAMYWYRQDPGQGLRLIYYSQIVNDFQKGDIAEGYSVSREKKESFPLTVTSAQKNPTAFYLCASSPPVLWNTEAFFGQGTRLTVV.